Following are 28 T cell receptor beta chains from one sample sequenced in a study of T cell repertoires in ileal Crohn's disease. The table came from immunoSEQ multiplex PCR; TCRdb's copy has only in-frame clones and leaves some out. Of under 2,500 clones listed, 93% are singletons. Time point specified: inflamed ileum from the surgical specimen. Sequencing was done on a sample of ileal tissue. The receptors derive from an adult with Crohn's disease.

This chain connects TRBV6-6 to TRBJ2-7; D call uncertain. CDR1 MNHNY and CDR2 SVGAGI come from the germline V gene (reference sequence). CDR3 length: 11 amino acids. Trimming left V 6 bases short and J 4 bases short, with 7 bases between. The chain's CDR3 is CASSMDYEQYF. As DNA, the CDR3 is TGTGCCAGCAGCATGGATTACGAGCAGTACTTC.

This clone occurred once. V and J are TRBV7-9 and TRBJ2-3; D may be TRBD2 (5 bases). Trimming shortened V by 2 bases and J by 4 bases, and 16 bases separated the two germline ends. The CDR3 length is 16 residues. Looked up from germline, CDR1 is SEHNR and CDR2 is FQNEAQ (reference sequence). This CDR3 is CASSLSGSRGADTQYF. For the CDR3, the DNA is TGTGCCAGCAGCTTAAGCGGATCACGGGGTGCAGATACGCAGTATTTT.

This chain uses TRBV9 with TRBJ2-7, with 9 bases identical to TRBD1. Per the germline V gene, CDR1 is SGDLS and CDR2 is YYNGEE. This CDR3 is 14 amino acids long. V lost 3 bases and J lost 4; bases outside the gene matches: 5. The DNA for the CDR3 is TGTGCCAGCAGCGATGGACAGGGGACTTACGAGCAGTACTTC. This sequence encodes CASSDGQGTYEQYF.

The chain combines TRBV25-1 with TRBJ1-1, with D uncertain. V was shortened by 1 base and J by 4 bases, with 4 bases between the two germline ends. This CDR3 contains 12 residues. Germline CDR1 MGHDK, CDR2 SYGVNS. CDR3 in amino acids: CASSEWSTEAFF. CDR3 DNA: TGTGCCAGCAGTGAATGGAGCACTGAAGCTTTCTTT. Full variable domain (remainder filled in from reference TRBV25-1 and TRBJ1-1): EADIYQTPRYLVIGTGKKITLECSQTMGHDKMYWYQQDPGMELHLIHYSYGVNSTEKGDLSSESTVSRIRTEHFPLTLESARPSHTSQYLCASSEWSTEAFFGQGTRLTVV.

As for this clone: One junction end disagrees with the germline gene, perhaps due to a read error. J is TRBJ2-1 and V is TRBV5-5; 11 bases map to TRBD2. Looked up from germline, CDR1 is SGHKS and CDR2 is YYEKEE (reference sequence). There are 12 residues in the CDR3. The CDR3 DNA is TGTGCCAGCAGCCCCCAACTAGCGGGAGAAGTCTTC. Protein product: CASSPQLAGEVF.

CDR3 sequence: CASSSPGIARQETQYF. CDR3 nucleotides: TGTGCCAGCAGCTCTCCCGGGATAGCGCGACAAGAGACCCAGTACTTC. The chain links TRBV11-1 to TRBJ2-5, with D perhaps TRBD2 (5 bases). Per germline, CDR1 SGHAT and CDR2 FQDESV (reference sequence). The CDR3 contains 16 residues. Trimming removed 4 bases at V and 2 bases at J, with 17 bases between.

The genes are TRBV10-3 and TRBJ1-2; D is unclear. V gave up 2 bases and J gave up 0 bases, with 7 bases separating them. The CDR3 loop spans 14 amino acids. The germline CDR1 and CDR2 sequences are ENHRY and SYGVKD. The CDR3 spells CAISEDGSNYGYTF. DNA for the CDR3: TGTGCCATCAGTGAGGACGGCTCTAACTATGGCTACACCTTC.

The rearrangement uses TRBV21-1 and TRBJ2-7. TRBV21-1 is an annotated pseudogene. This CDR3 is built from 14 residues. CDR3 sequence: CASSNRDRTYEQYF. CDR3 in DNA: TGTGCCAGCAGCAATAGGGACCGCACCTACGAGCAGTACTTC.

The chain couples TRBV7-6 to TRBJ2-3; D not certain. The V end was cut by 2 bases, the J end by 6 bases, with 6 bases between. CDR1 is SGHVS, CDR2 FNYEAQ, per germline. The CDR3 has 12 residues. The CDR3 sequence: CASSLLADTQYF. The DNA of the CDR3 is TGTGCCAGCAGCTTACTCGCGGATACGCAGTATTTT.

The CDR3 DNA is TGCGCCAGCAGCTTGGTGGGGGGGACAGGGGTCTCCTACGAGCAGTACTTC. Its protein is CASSLVGGTGVSYEQYF. The chain recombines TRBV5-1 with TRBJ2-7; 10 bases are a match to TRBD1. The CDR3 loop spans 17 amino acids. J gave up 0 bases and V 0 bases, and 6 bases lay outside the gene matches. Per germline, CDR1 SGHRS and CDR2 YFSETQ.

This clone has only one observation. The chain employs TRBV6-5 and TRBJ2-3; TRBD1 agrees at 7 bases. CDR1 and CDR2 (germline): MNHEY, SVGAGI. Losses at the gene ends were 0 bases for V and 4 bases for J; bases not matched to a gene: 4. The CDR3 spans 15 residues. The CDR3 loop reads CASSYSNQGADTQYF. CDR3 sequence (DNA): TGTGCCAGCAGTTACTCGAATCAGGGGGCAGATACGCAGTATTTT.

The chain joins TRBV7-9 to TRBJ2-7; possible D gene TRBD1, 7 bases. Germline-derived CDR1 and CDR2 are SEHNR and FQNEAQ (reference sequence). The CDR3 spans 14 residues. V was cut by 2 bases and J by 4 bases, with 12 bases left in between. In DNA, the CDR3 is TGTGCCAGCAGCTTACGGCAGGGGGGTTACGAGCAGTACTTC. This sequence encodes CASSLRQGGYEQYF.

This CDR3 reads CASSLGSGAEQYF. CDR3 DNA: TGCGCCAGCAGCTTGGGGTCAGGGGCCGAGCAGTACTTC. V is TRBV5-1 and J is TRBJ2-7; TRBD1 might be the D (6 bases). Germline CDR1 is SGHRS and CDR2 is YFSETQ. Trimming removed 0 bases at V and 6 bases at J, with 10 bases between. The CDR3 runs 13 residues.

This clone was seen only a few times. The chain carries TRBV2 and TRBJ2-3, with D possibly matching TRBD1 (5 bases). CDR3 length: 14 amino acids. Trimming took 6 bases from V and 2 from J, leaving 12 bases between them. From germline, CDR1 is SNHLY and CDR2 FYNNEI. This chain's CDR3 is CASSMGRNTDTQYF. CDR3 bases: TGTGCCAGCAGCATGGGGCGCAACACAGATACGCAGTATTTT.

This clone was seen more than once but under ten times. The chain is built from TRBV5-8 and TRBJ1-2; D remains unclear. The CDR3 loop spans 13 amino acids. CDR1 SGHTS and CDR2 YDEGEE come from the germline V gene. V lost 1 base and J lost 5, with 9 bases in between. The CDR3: CASSLWSPYGYTF. The CDR3 DNA follows: TGTGCCAGCAGCTTGTGGAGCCCGTATGGCTACACCTTC.

V and J are TRBV19 and TRBJ1-5; D is unresolved. This CDR3 spans 14 amino acids. CDR1 and CDR2 (germline): LNHDA, SQIVND (reference sequence). Trimming took 3 bases from V and 5 from J, leaving 11 bases between them. This CDR3 reads CASSIGREYQPQHF. The CDR3 DNA follows: TGTGCCAGTAGTATCGGGAGGGAGTATCAGCCCCAGCATTTT.

In DNA form, the CDR3 reads TGTGCCAGCAGTGTTTCCGCAGAGGGGGGCATCACAGATACGCAGTATTTT. The encoded protein is CASSVSAEGGITDTQYF. The chain uses TRBV6-4 and TRBJ2-3; D tentatively fits TRBD1 or TRBD2 (6 bases each). Germline CDR1 is MRHNA and CDR2 is SNTAGT. The length of the CDR3 is 17 residues. V lost 4 bases to trimming and J lost 2 bases, with 19 bases between them.

V is TRBV21-1 and J is TRBJ1-1; TRBD1, the table's D call, lacks a check against the DNA. TRBV21-1 is termed a pseudogene. The length of the CDR3 is 15 residues. CDR3 sequence: CASSKSPGMDTEAFF. CDR3 bases: TGTGCCAGCAGCAAATCCCCAGGGATGGACACTGAAGCTTTCTTT.

The chain combines TRBV9 with TRBJ1-1, with TRBD1 as a possible D gene (5 bases). Deletions cut 0 bases from V and 4 bases from J, with 13 bases between. CDR1 and CDR2 from the germline V gene are SGDLS and YYNGEE. The CDR3 sequence is 15 residues long. The CDR3 spells CASSVVGGDRTEAFF. The CDR3 nucleotides read TGTGCCAGCAGCGTAGTGGGAGGGGATCGCACTGAAGCTTTCTTT.

V is TRBV19 and J is TRBJ2-7, with TRBD2 matching over 10 bases. The CDR3 consists of 16 residues. Per germline, CDR1 LNHDA and CDR2 SQIVND (reference sequence). V lost 4 bases and J lost 4; bases outside the gene matches: 10. The CDR3 sequence is CASSTHSSGRKYEQYF. CDR3 coding DNA: TGTGCCAGTAGTACCCATTCTAGCGGGAGAAAATACGAGCAGTACTTC.

DNA of the CDR3: TGCAGCGTCGGGAATCGGGAGGAGACCCAGTACTTC. Its protein product is CSVGNREETQYF. The chain combines TRBV29-1 with TRBJ2-5; a weak D match, TRBD2 (6 bases). Germline V CDR1 and CDR2: SQVTM, ANQGSEA. The CDR3 length is 12 residues. V was cut by 6 bases and J by 5 bases, with 13 bases left in between.

V is TRBV5-5 and J is TRBJ1-5; TRBD1 is a possible D gene (6 bases). This CDR3 is built from 15 residues. Germline CDR1 is SGHKS and CDR2 is YYEKEE (reference sequence). V lost 4 bases to trimming and J lost 0 bases, with 11 bases between them. Written as DNA, the CDR3 is TGTGCCAGCAGCCCGGACAGTAATAGCAATCAGCCCCAGCATTTT. Its protein is CASSPDSNSNQPQHF.

The count of this clone is one. V usage is TRBV7-9 and J usage is TRBJ2-3, with TRBD2 as a possible D gene (5 bases). This CDR3 spans 15 amino acids. CDR1 is SEHNR, CDR2 FQNEAQ, per germline (reference sequence). Trimming stripped 2 bases from V and 0 bases from J, with 9 bases between. CDR3 sequence reads: CASSLRGLSTDTQYF. CDR3 nucleotide sequence: TGTGCCAGCAGCTTACGCGGGCTAAGCACAGATACGCAGTATTTT. Supplemented by reference TRBV7-9 and TRBJ2-3, the full variable domain reads DTGVSQNPRHKITKRGQNVTFRCDPISEHNRLYWYRQTLGQGPEFLTYFQNEAQLEKSRLLSDRFSAERPKGSFSTLEIQRTEQGDSAMYLCASSLRGLSTDTQYFGPGTRLTVL.

The chain carries TRBV30 and TRBJ2-1; 15 bases map to TRBD2. The V and J ends lost 0 bases and 0 bases, in that order; junction bases with no gene match: 3. The length of the CDR3 is 18 residues. CDR1 and CDR2 from the germline V gene are GTSNPN and SVGIG (reference sequence). DNA for the CDR3: TGTGCCTGGAGTGTAGGACTAGCGGGGGGGTCCTCCTACAATGAGCAGTTCTTC. Encoded protein: CAWSVGLAGGSSYNEQFF.

Comment on this clone: The germline gene is not matched at one end of the junction; a read error may be the cause. The V gene is TRBV18, the J gene TRBJ2-2, with TRBD1 matching 8 bases. CDR3 length: 14 residues. Germline V gene lookup returns CDR1 KGHSH and CDR2 LQKENI. CDR3 amino acids: CVSSTGGYTGELFF. CDR3 DNA sequence: TGTGTCAGCTCAACAGGGGGGTACACCGGGGAGCTGTTTTTT.

The rearrangement joins TRBV7-9 to TRBJ1-1, with D possibly TRBD1 on 6 matching bases. Per the germline V gene, CDR1 is SEHNR and CDR2 is FQNEAQ (reference sequence). The CDR3 totals 16 residues. V lost 2 bases to trimming and J lost 4 bases, with 17 bases between them. CDR3 DNA: TGTGCCAGCAGCTTACGCTTGCCGGGGGGGCTCACTGAAGCTTTCTTT. This codes for CASSLRLPGGLTEAFF.

The rearrangement uses TRBV5-1 and TRBJ1-2; maybe TRBD1 (5 bases). CDR1 is SGHRS, CDR2 YFSETQ, per germline. Trimming took 4 bases from V and 10 from J, leaving 17 bases between them. The CDR3 covers 13 residues. CDR3 DNA: TGCGCCAGCAGCCCCGAGGGGAAGGGCCTCTACACCTTC. Amino acid sequence: CASSPEGKGLYTF. Supplemented by reference TRBV5-1 and TRBJ1-2, the full variable domain reads KAGVTQTPRYLIKTRGQQVTLSCSPISGHRSVSWYQQTPGQGLQFLFEYFSETQRNKGNFPGRFSGRQFSNSRSEMNVSTLELGDSALYLCASSPEGKGLYTFGSGTRLTVV.

The chain has TRBV28 and TRBJ1-4; D possibly corresponds to TRBD1 (6 bases). The germline gives CDR1 MDHEN, CDR2 SYDVKM. This CDR3 has 11 amino acids. This chain's CDR3 is CALGGAAKLFF. Written as DNA, the CDR3 is TGTGCTCTCGGGGGCGCCGCAAAACTGTTTTTT.